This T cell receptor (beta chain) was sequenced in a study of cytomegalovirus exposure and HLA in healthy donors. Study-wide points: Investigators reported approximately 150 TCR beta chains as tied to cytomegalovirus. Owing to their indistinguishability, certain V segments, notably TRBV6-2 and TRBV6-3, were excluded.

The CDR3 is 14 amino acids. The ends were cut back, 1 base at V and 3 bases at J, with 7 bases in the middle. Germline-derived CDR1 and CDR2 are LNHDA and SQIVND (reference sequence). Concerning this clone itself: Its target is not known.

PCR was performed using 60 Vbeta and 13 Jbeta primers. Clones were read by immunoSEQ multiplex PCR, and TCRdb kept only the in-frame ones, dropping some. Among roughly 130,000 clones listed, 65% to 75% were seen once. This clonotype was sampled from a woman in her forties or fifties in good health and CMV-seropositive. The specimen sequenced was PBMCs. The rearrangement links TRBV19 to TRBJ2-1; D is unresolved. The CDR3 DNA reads TGTGCCAGTAGTATAGGGTACTACTACAATGAGCAGTTCTTC. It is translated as CASSIGYYYNEQFF.